This T cell receptor (beta chain) was documented in a study of blood T cell repertoires in COVID-19 (TCRdb year 2020). Background on the whole study: Samples from collaborators originated in the United States, Italy and Spain and spanned both the acute and convalescent phases of COVID-19. The material from the prospective study consisted of cDNA or gDNA derived from T cells, B-cell-depleted T cells, or PBMCs. Subjects who had been exposed to COVID-19, were actively infected with it, or had recovered from it provided the deeply sampled blood TCRbeta repertoires that made up the dataset. The repertoires were released in a freely available public database intended as a resource for research on the immune response to SARS-CoV-2. The samples were drawn from two sources: the first 160 participants of the ongoing ImmuneRACE study, and 1,200 or so subjects contributed by 6 global collaborators. A de-identified subject ID, COVID-19 status, age in years and sex were almost always included in the sample metadata. HLA class I and class II types, where available, came from metadata supplied by the sample provider rather than from assay-based typing. The paper's findings and limits, for the study overall: How much clinical and demographic metadata was included differed by source and by participant, and the metadata was provided uncurated.

Points on this clone: Its binding antigen is unknown. Base qualities are not recorded, but no much larger clone differs from it by a single base.

TCRbeta CDR3 regions were amplified from genomic DNA by means of the immunoSEQ Assay, a bias-controlled multiplex PCR. In the authors' own workflow: The number of nucleated cells in each sample was estimated by amplification of reference gene primers within the assay. Sequence reads were collapsed and filtered to measure the absolute abundance of every unique TCRbeta CDR3 rearrangement. For each sample, productive Simpson clonality was calculated as the square root of Simpson's diversity index over productive rearrangements. In its TCRdb copy, this immuneACCESS table keeps in-frame sequences only and misses some clones. Where compared with another copy, unresolved V genes explain less than half of these, and the others have no known cause. That table gives V, J and clone size, and the DNA gave D and trimming. The sample table lists 200,000 or so clones, over 75% of them with a count of one. 6.2% of the sample lies in the top ten.

Samples from volunteer blood donors who had recovered from COVID-19 were contributed by a second Seattle source. Each collaborating institution followed its own protocols to collect whole blood in K2EDTA tubes. For TCRbeta analysis, collaborators shipped samples in one of three forms: frozen whole blood, isolated PBMCs, or DNA extracted from either of those sample types. Taken from the germline V gene, the CDR1 and CDR2 loops are MDHEN and SYDVKM. The CDR3 holds 15 amino acids from the cysteine to the phenylalanine. CDR3 DNA only is kept here, 45 bases in frame from base 1. Trimming costs V 7 bases and J 0 bases, and their ends lie 12 bases apart.

The chain was built from TRBV28 and TRBJ1-4; TRBD1 is a possible D gene, resting on 5 matching bases. Sequencing used peripheral blood. This TCR came from a woman in her thirties or forties who had recovered from COVID-19. The CDR3 sequence is CASNPGIATNEKLFF. In nucleotide form, the sequence is TGTGCCAGCAATCCAGGGATTGCAACTAATGAAAAACTGTTTTTT.